This TCR beta chain was identified during a study of T cells in Graves' hyperthyroidism and ophthalmopathy. This CDR3 is built from 14 residues. V was clipped by 2 bases and J by 5 bases, with 12 bases between them. Germline V lookup: CDR1 SGDLS, CDR2 YYNGEE. Study results and limitations: Most expanded thyroid clonotypes above 0.001 also appeared in blood.

There are a few counts of this clonotype. Its target is unknown. Pregnant or lactating patients were excluded, as were those with uncontrolled infection or other autoimmune disease. Amplified regions were TCR beta CDR3 sequences from RNA transcripts. When the TCR CDR3 underwent first-round RT-PCR, the HTBI primer set was used. TCRdb re-called the multiplex PCR reads through MiXCR, storing one row per CDR3 protein. The profile shows fewer than 450,000 distinct CDR3 sequences, less than 20% of them singletons. The sample consisted of blood. The rearrangement uses TRBV9 and TRBJ2-3, with D hard to call. This sequence originates from a man in his late teens or twenties with Graves' ophthalmopathy. The CDR3 region has the DNA TGTGCCAGCAGCGTGGACCGTACTGAAGATACGCAGTATTTT. It specifies CASSVDRTEDTQYF.